Presented here are 7 T cell receptor beta chains from one specimen sequenced in a study of beta chain features in type 1 diabetes. All of the isolated RNA was reverse transcribed, so expressed TCRB transcripts were sequenced. Assay: immunoSEQ multiplex PCR; the TCRdb copy retains only in-frame clones and omits some. The sample holds 500,000 to 700,000 clones, 15% to 17% seen once. The sequenced material came from naive CD4+ T cells from blood. The source is a man between 18 and 35 years old in good health.

This clone was observed a few times. In nucleotides, the CDR3 is TGCGCCAGCAGCTTCCGACAGTTCGATACGCAGTATTTT. Its translation: CASSFRQFDTQYF. V usage is TRBV5-1 and J usage is TRBJ2-3; possible D gene TRBD1, 5 bases. Trimming pared 2 bases from V and 6 bases from J, leaving 10 bases between. Germline V gene lookup returns CDR1 SGHRS and CDR2 YFSETQ. This CDR3 is 13 amino acids long.

The J gene is TRBJ1-1, the V gene TRBV28, with a weak D call TRBD1 (5 bases). The length of the CDR3 is 12 residues. Germline V lookup: CDR1 MDHEN, CDR2 SYDVKM. Trimming removed 8 bases at V and 6 bases at J, with 13 bases between. CDR3 DNA: TGTGCCAGCGTCCTCCAAGGGGCTGAAGCTTTCTTT. This gives the protein CASVLQGAEAFF.

This clone was detected only a few times. This chain's CDR3 is CASSKLRLTHEAFF. CDR3 bases: TGTGCCAGCAGCAAATTACGGCTGACACACGAAGCTTTCTTT. The V gene is TRBV21-1, the J gene TRBJ1-1; TRBD1, the table's D call, was not compared with the DNA. TRBV21-1 is given as a pseudogene. CDR3 size: 14 residues.

As regards this clone: No DNA is shown, since the ends of the CDR3 on it are uncertain; the CDR3 is the one TCRdb lists. The CDR3 reads CASSQDILLWQYF. This rearrangement joins TRBV4-3 to TRBJ2-3; TRBD2, the table's D call, was not compared with the DNA. The CDR3 is 13 amino acids in total, end residues counted. Germline assignment: CDR1 LGHNA and CDR2 YSLEER.

The J gene is TRBJ2-4, the V gene TRBV18; 9 bases fit TRBD1. This CDR3 has 16 amino acids. V trimming: 1 base; J trimming: 3 bases; junction bases outside the gene matches: 4. Germline CDR1 is KGHSH and CDR2 is LQKENI. The CDR3 sequence is CASSPLTGGVKNIQYF. CDR3 sequence (DNA): TGTGCCAGCTCACCACTGACAGGGGGTGTCAAAAACATTCAGTACTTC.

This clone turned up a few times. The chain couples TRBV25-1 to TRBJ2-5, with D perhaps matching TRBD1 or TRBD2 (5 bases each). CDR3 length: 13 residues. Deletions cut 7 bases from V and 1 base from J, with 10 bases between. CDR1 is MGHDK, CDR2 SYGVNS, per germline. Here the CDR3 reads CASNRGAQETQYF. The CDR3 DNA sequence: TGTGCCAGCAATCGAGGGGCCCAAGAGACCCAGTACTTC.

The sample holds a few counts of this clone. The chain employs TRBV4-3 and TRBJ2-3; 7 bases are shared with TRBD1. CDR3 length equals 15 residues. Trimming took 5 bases from V and 0 from J; bases not matched to a gene: 5. CDR1 is LGHNA, CDR2 YSLEER, per germline. In DNA form, the CDR3 reads TGCGCCAGCAGCTTGACAGGGTTAAGCACAGATACGCAGTATTTT. Translating gives CASSLTGLSTDTQYF.